These 11 T cell receptor beta chains were all obtained from the same sample, sequenced in a study of cytomegalovirus exposure and HLA in healthy donors. It was with 60 Vbeta and 13 Jbeta primers that the PCR ran. TCRdb's table, derived via immunoSEQ multiplex PCR, lists solely in-frame clones and lacks some. This table lists 90,000 to 130,000 clones. Sequencing was carried out using PBMCs. These receptor sequences come from a man aged 30-40 years in good health and CMV-seronegative.

The rearrangement uses TRBV7-3 and TRBJ2-1; tentatively, D is TRBD2 (5 bases). V shed 1 base and J shed 1 base, with 14 bases lying between them. The CDR3 runs to 17 residues. The germline V gene has CDR1 SGHTA and CDR2 FQGTGA. CDR3 protein: CASSLSPYRGSYNEQFF. The CDR3 nucleotides read TGTGCCAGCAGCTTAAGTCCCTACCGGGGTTCCTACAATGAGCAGTTCTTC.

The chain joins TRBV10-3 to TRBJ2-2; 14 bases match TRBD2. The CDR3 loop spans 19 amino acids. Trimming took 2 bases from V and 1 from J; bases not matched to a gene: 6. The V gene's germline CDR1 is ENHRY and CDR2 SYGVKD. The CDR3 here is CAISEPGTSGGKNTGELFF. CDR3 nucleotides: TGTGCCATCAGTGAGCCCGGGACTAGCGGGGGAAAGAACACCGGGGAGCTGTTTTTT.

The chain carries TRBV5-1 and TRBJ1-2; D is uncertain. The V end lost 3 bases, the J end lost 8 bases, and 14 bases lay between the germline ends. The CDR3 length is 13 residues. CDR1 is SGHRS, CDR2 YFSETQ, per germline. CDR3 sequence reads: CASSSLSGPGYTF. CDR3 bases: TGCGCCAGCAGCTCCCTGTCGGGTCCGGGCTACACCTTC.

The chain links TRBV7-9 to TRBJ2-7; TRBD1 agrees at 8 bases. The V and J ends lost 1 base and 2 bases, in that order; junction bases with no gene match: 1. The germline gives CDR1 SEHNR, CDR2 FQNEAQ (reference sequence). This CDR3 contains 14 residues. CDR3 region: CASSLVDRAYEQYF. In DNA, the CDR3 is TGTGCCAGCAGCTTAGTGGACAGGGCCTACGAGCAGTACTTC.

The genes are TRBV19 and TRBJ1-5; D is unresolved. CDR1 is LNHDA, CDR2 SQIVND, per germline (reference sequence). Trimming cost V 8 bases and J 5 bases, with 19 bases left between them. The CDR3 has 15 residues. In nucleotides, the CDR3 is TGTGCCAGTGGCCCCAGGCTTGGTTTGGATCAGCCCCAGCATTTT. It yields the protein CASGPRLGLDQPQHF.

This chain joins TRBV27 and TRBJ2-3; 10 bases agree with TRBD2. The CDR3 extends over 14 amino acids. V was clipped by 4 bases and J by 5 bases; unmatched bases: 3. Germline lookup yields CDR1 MNHEY and CDR2 SMNVEV (reference sequence). The CDR3 nucleotides are TGTGCCAGCAGTTGGGGACTAGCGAAAGATACGCAGTATTTT. Encoded protein: CASSWGLAKDTQYF.

This sequence joins TRBV27 and TRBJ1-1; a possible D gene is TRBD1 (5 bases). Germline V lookup: CDR1 MNHEY, CDR2 SMNVEV (reference sequence). Between the trimmed V and J ends, which lost 8 bases and 7 bases, there was a span of 11 bases. This CDR3 spans 11 amino acids. The CDR3 spells CASYRGVEAFF. The CDR3, as DNA: TGTGCCAGCTACCGGGGGGTTGAAGCTTTCTTT.

DNA for the CDR3: TGTGCCAGCAGCCTCGGTAGGGGGACCGGCATTATGCAGTACTTC. Protein product: CASSLGRGTGIMQYF. The rearrangement uses TRBV7-9 and TRBJ2-5; D might be TRBD1 (6 bases). The CDR3 consists of 15 residues. Germline CDR1 and CDR2: SEHNR and FQNEAQ (reference sequence). The V and J ends lost 5 bases and 11 bases respectively, with 24 bases between them.

CDR3: CASSQDGLGRGGTETQYF. The CDR3 coding sequence is TGCGCCAGCAGCCAAGATGGATTAGGACGGGGGGGCACGGAGACCCAGTACTTC. This chain links TRBV4-1 with TRBJ2-5; TRBD2 matches 8 bases. CDR3 length: 18 residues. V shed 0 bases, J shed 5 bases, and the junction held 14 bases outside the gene matches. CDR1 and CDR2 (germline): MGHRA, YSYEKL.

This chain joins TRBV18 and TRBJ2-7; 7 bases fit TRBD1. The CDR3 has 13 amino acids. CDR1 KGHSH and CDR2 LQKENI come from the germline V gene. V shed 6 bases and J 0 bases; nucleotides not matched to a gene: 2. The CDR3 protein is CASSRDSSYEQYF. CDR3 in DNA: TGTGCCAGCTCCCGGGACAGCTCCTACGAGCAGTACTTC.

The rearrangement links TRBV5-4 to TRBJ2-5, with TRBD2 as a possible D gene (6 bases). Germline V lookup: CDR1 SGHNT, CDR2 YYREEE (reference sequence). This CDR3 comprises 14 residues. Trimming left V 0 bases short and J 5 bases short, with 11 bases between. CDR3 in DNA: TGTGCCAGCAGCTTGGGGGGGGTTCGGGAGACCCAGTACTTC. It yields the protein CASSLGGVRETQYF.